The clone carrying this T cell receptor beta chain was found a few times. Antigen unknown. The sample is drawn from a study of spatial heterogeneity in lung cancer. Study-wide findings and caveats: At tumor resection, ubiquitous expanded TCRs were detected in blood more often than later.

CDR1 is SNHLY, CDR2 FYNNEI, per germline. Trimming took 4 bases from V and 11 from J; bases not matched to a gene: 9. The CDR3 runs to 13 residues. TCRdb itself ran the 5' RACE reads through MiXCR, one entry per CDR3 protein. Of about 50,000 distinct CDR3 sequences listed, about 7.4% are singletons. Time point described: sample taken at primary tumor resection. Whole RNA, isolated from tumor, nontumor lung or frozen PBMC, was sequenced without prior sorting. Samples were donated by 72 untreated early-stage non-small cell lung cancer patients. Here the sequenced sample was PBMCs, taken at surgery. The clonotype was recovered from a female donor with early-stage non-small cell lung cancer. This chain joins TRBV2 and TRBJ2-5; TRBD2 matches 8 bases. CDR3 amino acids: CASSAPAGGSQYF. DNA of the CDR3: TGTGCCAGCAGTGCCCCCGCGGGGGGCTCGCAGTACTTC.